The table lists the clone carrying this TCR beta chain with a few counts. Its specificity is not known. The CDR3 has 12 residues. Germline values: CDR1 ENHRY, CDR2 SYGVKD. V lost 3 bases and J 10 bases, leaving 12 bases between the germline ends. A single heparinised draw of about 100 mL on average was taken per donor. The data derive from a study of beta chain features in type 1 diabetes. Study results and caveats: Resolution of whether HLA type affects TCRB rearrangement was not achieved here. Sequencing from cDNA could over-represent high-TCR-expressing cells. The study found moderately but significantly shorter TCRB CDR3s in all four CD4+ subsets of Type 1 diabetes patients.

The authors reverse transcribed all of the isolated RNA, so sequencing captured expressed TCRB transcripts. Repertoires were generated with immunoSEQ multiplex PCR, while TCRdb's copy carries only in-frame clones and drops some. The table lists about 150,000 clones, approximately 10% of them singletons. The V call is TRBV10-3, the J call TRBJ1-1, with D unresolved. Sequenced input: central memory CD4+ T cells from blood. This TCR was sampled from a woman younger than 45 with type 1 diabetes. The CDR3 spells CAISDHSRRAFF. The DNA for the CDR3 is TGTGCCATCAGTGACCATAGCCGAAGAGCTTTCTTT.